The source of this TCR beta chain is a study of blood T cell repertoires in COVID-19. On the study more broadly: T cells, B-cell-depleted T cells, or PBMCs supplied cDNA or gDNA.

Germline CDR1 and CDR2: WNHNN and SYGVQD (reference sequence). The CDR3 is 16 amino acids. V was clipped by 6 bases and J by 5 bases, with 20 bases between them. Assay used: immunoSEQ multiplex PCR; TCRdb lists only in-frame clones, some missing. This table holds about 220,000 clones, approximately 85% found once. This clone has just one count. The chain combines TRBV10-1 with TRBJ2-1; perhaps TRBD1 as D (6 bases). The sample consisted of peripheral blood. This clonotype was obtained from a woman between 65 and 79 years old with COVID-19, enrolled during active disease. As DNA, the CDR3 is TGCGCCAGCAGACTAACGGACAGTACAAAAAACAATGAGCAGTTCTTC. Translating gives CASRLTDSTKNNEQFF.